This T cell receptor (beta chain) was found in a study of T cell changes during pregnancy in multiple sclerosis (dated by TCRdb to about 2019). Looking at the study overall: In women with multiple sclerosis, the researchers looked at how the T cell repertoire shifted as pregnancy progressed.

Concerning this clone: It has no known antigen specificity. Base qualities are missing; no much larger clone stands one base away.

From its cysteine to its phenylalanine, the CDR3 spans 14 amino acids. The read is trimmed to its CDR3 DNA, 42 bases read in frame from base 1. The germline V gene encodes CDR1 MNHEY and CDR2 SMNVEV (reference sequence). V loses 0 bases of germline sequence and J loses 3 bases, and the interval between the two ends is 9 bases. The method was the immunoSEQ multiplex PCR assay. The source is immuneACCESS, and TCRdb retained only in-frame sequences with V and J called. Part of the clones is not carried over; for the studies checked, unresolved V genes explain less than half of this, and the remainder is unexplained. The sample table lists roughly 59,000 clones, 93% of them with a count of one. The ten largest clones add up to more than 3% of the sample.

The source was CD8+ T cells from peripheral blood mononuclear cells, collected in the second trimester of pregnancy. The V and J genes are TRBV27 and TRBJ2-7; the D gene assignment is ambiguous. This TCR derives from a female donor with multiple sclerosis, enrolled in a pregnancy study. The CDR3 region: CASSLSGSHYEQYF. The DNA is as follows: TGTGCCAGCAGTTTATCGGGCAGCCACTACGAGCAGTACTTC.